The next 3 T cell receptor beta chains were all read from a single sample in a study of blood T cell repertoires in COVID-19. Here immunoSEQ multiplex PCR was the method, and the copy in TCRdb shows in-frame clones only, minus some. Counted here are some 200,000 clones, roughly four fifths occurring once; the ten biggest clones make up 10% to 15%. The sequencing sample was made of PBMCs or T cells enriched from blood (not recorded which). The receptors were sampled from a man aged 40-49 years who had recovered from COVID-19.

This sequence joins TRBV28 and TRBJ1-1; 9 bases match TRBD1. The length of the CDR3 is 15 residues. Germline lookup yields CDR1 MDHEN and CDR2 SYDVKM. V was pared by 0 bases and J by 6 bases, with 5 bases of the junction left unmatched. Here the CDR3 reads CASSLWTGGRAEAFF. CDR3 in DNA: TGTGCCAGCAGTTTATGGACAGGGGGGCGGGCTGAAGCTTTCTTT.

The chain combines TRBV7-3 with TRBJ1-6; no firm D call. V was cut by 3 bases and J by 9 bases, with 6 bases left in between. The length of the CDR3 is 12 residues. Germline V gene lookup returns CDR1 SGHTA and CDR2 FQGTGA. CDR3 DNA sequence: TGTGCCAGCAGCTTCCCCGGTTCACCCCTCCACTTT. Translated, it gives CASSFPGSPLHF. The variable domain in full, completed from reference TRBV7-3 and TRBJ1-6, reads GAGVSQTPSNKVTEKGKYVELRCDPISGHTALYWYRQSLGQGPEFLIYFQGTGAADDSGLPNDRFFAVRPEGSVSTLKIQRTERGDSAVYLCASSFPGSPLHFGNGTRLTVT.

The CDR3: CASQLVGEQYF. CDR3 nucleotide sequence: TGTGCCAGTCAACTAGTGGGGGAGCAGTACTTC. The V gene is TRBV6-5, the J gene TRBJ2-7, with D tentatively TRBD2 (5 bases). The CDR3 loop spans 11 amino acids. With 9 bases removed from V and 7 bases from J, the gap between germline ends came to 13 bases. The germline V gene has CDR1 MNHEY and CDR2 SVGAGI.